The 12 T cell receptor beta chains in this list originate from one sample, sequenced in a study of patients and donors after allogeneic stem cell transplantation. TCRdb re-called the RT-PCR reads with MiXCR, one entry per CDR3 protein. The repertoire includes about 960,000 distinct CDR3 sequences, under 20% of them detected once, and 5% to 6.5% sits in the top ten. The specimen sequenced was blood, either unsorted or a sorted T cell fraction (not recorded which). The receptors come from a human donor who was either an allogeneic HSCT recipient or a stem cell or donor lymphocyte infusion donor (not recorded which). It is not recorded whose cells these are; they may come from a transplant donor.

The chain employs TRBV18 and TRBJ2-1; D ambiguous. The V gene's germline CDR1 is KGHSH and CDR2 LQKENI. Trimming removed 6 bases from V and 7 bases from J, with 13 bases in between. This CDR3 is built from 13 residues. CDR3: CASSPVGRNEQFF. The CDR3 nucleotides are TGTGCCAGCTCCCCCGTAGGCCGGAATGAGCAGTTCTTC.

In its sample, this clonotype was seen many times. This chain uses TRBV5-1 with TRBJ1-2, with TRBD1 identical over 10 bases. Losses at the gene ends were 4 bases for V and 5 bases for J; bases not matched to a gene: 5. Germline assignment: CDR1 SGHRS and CDR2 YFSETQ. The CDR3 runs 14 residues. The DNA for the CDR3 is TGCGCCAGCAGCGAGGGACAGGGGAGTTATGGCTACACCTTC. Translating it yields CASSEGQGSYGYTF. The variable domain in full, completed from reference TRBV5-1 and TRBJ1-2, reads KAGVTQTPRYLIKTRGQQVTLSCSPISGHRSVSWYQQTPGQGLQFLFEYFSETQRNKGNFPGRFSGRQFSNSRSEMNVSTLELGDSALYLCASSEGQGSYGYTFGSGTRLTVV.

This clonotype occurred a few times. The V gene is TRBV5-1, the J gene TRBJ2-5; D tentatively reads TRBD1 or TRBD2 (5 bases each). Germline loops: CDR1 SGHRS, CDR2 YFSETQ. Deletions cut 4 bases from V and 3 bases from J, with 13 bases between. The CDR3 length is 14 residues. The CDR3 protein is CASSPGWGKETQYF. The CDR3 DNA is TGCGCCAGCAGCCCAGGGTGGGGGAAAGAGACCCAGTACTTC.

The chain links TRBV29-1 to TRBJ2-1; D is uncertain. The CDR3 has 11 residues. Germline CDR1 is SQVTM and CDR2 is ANQGSEA. The CDR3 here is CSGLTYNEQFF. CDR3 DNA sequence: TGCAGTGGGTTAACCTACAATGAGCAGTTCTTC.

At least ten counts were recorded for this clonotype. This chain joins TRBV20-1 and TRBJ1-5; possibly TRBD1 for D (5 bases). The germline gives CDR1 DFQATT, CDR2 SNEGSKA (reference sequence). V lost 0 bases to trimming and J lost 3 bases, with 9 bases between them. The CDR3 covers 14 residues. The CDR3 loop reads CSARDPGTNQPQHF. The CDR3 region has the DNA TGCAGTGCTAGAGATCCGGGGACCAATCAGCCCCAGCATTTT.

This clonotype showed up many times. This rearrangement joins TRBV29-1 to TRBJ2-7; D not resolved. Between the trimmed V and J ends, which lost 0 bases and 3 bases, there was a span of 3 bases. The germline CDR1 and CDR2 sequences are SQVTM and ANQGSEA. The CDR3 is 11 amino acids. CDR3 region: CSVEDSYEQYF. In nucleotides, the CDR3 is TGCAGCGTTGAAGACAGCTACGAGCAGTACTTC.

V and J are TRBV11-2 and TRBJ2-1, with 7 bases lining up with TRBD1. V lost 4 bases to trimming and J lost 8 bases; unmatched junction nucleotides: 11. From germline, CDR1 is SGHAT and CDR2 FQNNGV. The CDR3 runs to 15 residues. The CDR3 protein is CASSSSILGGHEQFF. CDR3 DNA: TGTGCCAGCAGCTCCTCTATCTTAGGGGGCCATGAGCAGTTCTTC.

A few counts support this clonotype. This chain uses TRBV29-1 with TRBJ2-5; TRBD2 might be the D (6 bases). CDR3 length: 14 residues. The germline V and J ends were trimmed by 3 bases and 5 bases, with 16 bases remaining between them. Germline V lookup: CDR1 SQVTM, CDR2 ANQGSEA. CDR3 region: CSVEPVRAGETQYF. CDR3 nucleotide sequence: TGCAGCGTTGAGCCGGTGAGGGCGGGGGAGACCCAGTACTTC.

A few counts support this clonotype. This sequence joins TRBV15 and TRBJ2-5, with 9 bases lining up with TRBD2. With 0 bases clipped from V and 4 bases from J, the junction kept 3 bases outside the gene matches. CDR1 is LNHNV and CDR2 is YYDKDF in the germline V gene (reference sequence). The length of the CDR3 is 15 residues. The CDR3 nucleotides are TGTGCCACCAGCAGAGATCTAGCGGGGTTAGAGACCCAGTACTTC. Translating gives CATSRDLAGLETQYF.

V usage is TRBV9 and J usage is TRBJ2-1; TRBD2 agrees at 7 bases. V gave up 4 bases and J gave up 6 bases; unmatched junction bases: 10. Germline values: CDR1 SGDLS, CDR2 YYNGEE. The CDR3 is 15 amino acids. In DNA form, the CDR3 reads TGTGCCAGCAGCCAAGAGGCCGGGGGGATCAATGAGCAGTTCTTC. This translates into CASSQEAGGINEQFF. The full variable domain, its missing parts supplied by reference TRBV9 and TRBJ2-1, is DSGVTQTPKHLITATGQRVTLRCSPRSGDLSVYWYQQSLDQGLQFLIQYYNGEERAKGNILERFSAQQFPDLHSELNLSSLELGDSALYFCASSQEAGGINEQFFGPGTRLTVL.

The table lists this clonotype with a few counts. CDR3 residues: CASSPSGGATDTQYF. In DNA form, the CDR3 reads TGCGCCAGCAGCCCGAGCGGGGGGGCAACAGATACGCAGTATTTT. This sequence joins TRBV5-1 and TRBJ2-3, with 10 bases that match TRBD2. V lost 4 bases and J lost 3; bases outside the gene matches: 5. Germline V gene data show CDR1 as SGHRS and CDR2 as YFSETQ. CDR3 length equals 15 residues.

The V gene is TRBV25-1, the J gene TRBJ2-7; D is undetermined. The germline V gene encodes CDR1 MGHDK and CDR2 SYGVNS. CDR3 length: 13 amino acids. V lost 6 bases and J 2 bases, leaving 11 bases between the germline ends. Here the CDR3 reads CASRGVGPYEQYF. In DNA, the CDR3 is TGTGCCAGCAGAGGTGTGGGTCCCTACGAGCAGTACTTC.